Given below is one TCR beta chain in context. Its antigen is not known. The sample belongs to a study of post-analysis software for immune sequencing data. The germline CDR1 and CDR2 sequences are SGHTA and FQGNSA. The CDR3 loop spans 19 amino acids. Notes on the study in general: Patients had higher frequencies than controls of a handful of TRBV segments, including TRBV5-6, TRBV5-1 and TRBV20-1.

The authors incorporated unique molecular identifiers into the TCR beta cDNA libraries. Each CDR3 protein is one row after TCRdb ran MiXCR on the PCR reads. The sample has 150,000 or so distinct CDR3 sequences, approximately 35% seen once. Sequencing was performed on blood, taken after autologous hematopoietic stem cell transplantation. This clonotype was obtained from a girl under 18 with multiple sclerosis. The chain uses TRBV7-2 and TRBJ2-7, with D possibly being TRBD2 (5 bases). Judging by the DNA end, TRBJ2-5 fits better; the J call may be wrong. In nucleotides, the CDR3 is TGTGCCAGCAGCTGGGAGAATGGACGGGCAACGGGGATCCAAGAGACCCAGTACTTC. Translated: CASSWENGRATGIQETQYF.